The clone carrying this T cell receptor beta chain was recorded only once. Its cognate antigen is unknown. This sample is drawn from a study of OX40 agonist ivuxolimab in advanced cancers. Study information: Previous treatment with anti-PD-1, anti-PD-L1 or anti-CTLA-4 therapy was allowed; over 35% had received some. Three individuals attained partial responses, comprising one hepatocellular carcinoma case and two cutaneous melanoma cases.

TCRdb's copy holds only in-frame clones and misses some; the assay was immunoSEQ multiplex PCR. The sample includes tens of thousands of clones, approximately 80% of them seen just once. General study results and limits: Near-lowest levels of clonal expansion characterized partial responders at 0.1-3.0 mg/kg.

The germline CDR1 and CDR2 sequences are ENHRY and SYGVKD. The CDR3 spans 14 residues. Trimming took 10 bases from V and 7 from J; bases not matched to a gene: 9. The specimen was CD4+ or CD8+ T cells sorted from blood, collected in a trial of the OX40 agonist ivuxolimab. The rearrangement joins TRBV10-3 to TRBJ2-1; 11 positions agree with TRBD2. The sequence came from an adult with an advanced solid tumor such as melanoma, head and neck, liver or kidney cancer. The CDR3 loop reads CATLATSGNNEQFF. The CDR3 region has the DNA TGTGCCACCTTGGCGACTAGCGGGAATAATGAGCAGTTCTTC.